The sequence of this TCR beta chain was determined in a study of T-cell memory formation after mild COVID-19. Findings and caveats of the study: Whether second-wave clones peaking at day 37 were SARS-CoV-2 specific went unconfirmed. That cross-reactive memory joined was suggested by some responding clones appearing in pre-infection memory.

The CDR3 runs 15 residues. Per germline, CDR1 LNHDA and CDR2 SQIVND (reference sequence). V lost 6 bases, J lost 6 bases, and 13 bases stayed unmatched. TCRdb passed the 5' RACE reads through MiXCR, listing each CDR3 protein once. The data hold around 440,000 distinct CDR3 sequences, with about 18% observed a single time. The sample holds a few counts of this clonotype. Its antigen is not identified. This sequence originates from an adult woman who had mild COVID-19 (a few samples of this study predate the infection). Cell type and time point are not known. Sequencing was performed on PBMCs or a T cell subset sorted from them (not recorded which). J is TRBJ1-2 and V is TRBV19; 7 nucleotides agree with TRBD1. The CDR3 nucleotides are TGTGCCAGTAGAAGACAGGGTCTGCTCGGGGATGGCTACACCTTC. It translates to CASRRQGLLGDGYTF.